The 20 T cell receptor beta chains below all came from one sample that was sequenced in a study of OX40 agonist ivuxolimab in advanced cancers. Only in-frame clones appear in the TCRdb table, and some are missing; sequencing was by immunoSEQ multiplex PCR. Among about 69,000 clones listed, roughly 90% were seen once. The material was CD4+ or CD8+ T cells sorted from blood, obtained in a trial of the OX40 agonist ivuxolimab. The receptors stem from an adult with an advanced solid tumor such as melanoma, head and neck, liver or kidney cancer.

The V and J genes are TRBV4-2 and TRBJ2-7, with TRBD1 matching over 9 bases. Trimming removed 3 bases from V and 4 bases from J; junction bases left unmatched: 10. The length of the CDR3 is 16 residues. Germline V CDR1 and CDR2: LGHNA, YNFKEQ. The CDR3 DNA is TGTGCCAGCAGCCATATCCCGGGACAGGGATTTTACGAGCAGTACTTC. This codes for CASSHIPGQGFYEQYF.

This rearrangement joins TRBV10-3 to TRBJ2-1, with no clear D. V was pared by 5 bases and J by 0 bases, with 8 bases between. The CDR3 consists of 14 residues. CDR1 ENHRY and CDR2 SYGVKD come from the germline V gene. This CDR3 is CAISQKSSYNEQFF. Here the CDR3 DNA reads TGTGCCATCAGTCAGAAAAGCTCCTACAATGAGCAGTTCTTC.

The rearrangement links TRBV2 to TRBJ2-2; D call uncertain. The CDR3 runs 13 residues. V was pared by 4 bases and J by 4 bases, with 7 bases between. Germline V gives CDR1 SNHLY, CDR2 FYNNEI. The chain's CDR3 is CASSGRSTGELFF. The CDR3 DNA follows: TGTGCCAGCAGTGGCAGGAGCACCGGGGAGCTGTTTTTT.

The V gene is TRBV7-3, the J gene TRBJ2-2; 8 nucleotides align to TRBD2. Per the germline V gene, CDR1 is SGHTA and CDR2 is FQGTGA. The CDR3 sequence is 16 residues long. Germline trimming cut 3 bases from V and 4 bases from J; bases unmatched to any gene: 7. The CDR3 region has the DNA TGTGCCAGCAGCTTCCTCACTAGCGGAGGCACCGGGGAGCTGTTTTTT. Its protein product is CASSFLTSGGTGELFF.

This chain connects TRBV28 to TRBJ2-1; 12 bases are a match to TRBD2. This CDR3 is built from 17 residues. CDR1 is MDHEN and CDR2 is SYDVKM in the germline V gene. Trimming cost V 5 bases and J 5 bases; bases outside gene matches: 10. This CDR3 reads CASSQNRLAGAHNEQFF. In nucleotides, the CDR3 is TGTGCCAGCAGTCAAAACCGACTAGCGGGAGCCCACAATGAGCAGTTCTTC.

The chain uses TRBV19 and TRBJ2-6; D tentatively reads TRBD1 or TRBD2 (7 bases each). This CDR3 contains 17 residues. CDR1 LNHDA and CDR2 SQIVND come from the germline V gene (reference sequence). V was clipped by 2 bases and J by 2 bases, with 13 bases between them. This CDR3 is CASSIRQGGPGANVLTF. In nucleotides, the CDR3 is TGTGCCAGTAGTATACGGCAGGGGGGGCCTGGGGCCAACGTCCTGACTTTC. Drawing the rest from reference TRBV19 and TRBJ2-6, the complete variable domain is DGGITQSPKYLFRKEGQNVTLSCEQNLNHDAMYWYRQDPGQGLRLIYYSQIVNDFQKGDIAEGYSVSREKKESFPLTVTSAQKNPTAFYLCASSIRQGGPGANVLTFGAGSRLTVL.

The gene calls are TRBV19 and TRBJ2-7, with unresolved D. There are 13 residues in the CDR3. V lost 5 bases and J 6 bases, leaving 14 bases between the germline ends. Germline V lookup: CDR1 LNHDA, CDR2 SQIVND (reference sequence). CDR3 sequence (DNA): TGTGCCAGTAGTGTAGGACCGGGTTCCGAGCAGTACTTC. It is translated as CASSVGPGSEQYF.

The gene calls are TRBV25-1 and TRBJ1-5, with D unresolved. This CDR3 has 12 residues. V dropped 6 bases and J dropped 2 bases, with 5 bases sitting between them. Germline CDR1 is MGHDK and CDR2 is SYGVNS. The CDR3 region has the DNA TGTGCCAGCAGGAGGGGCAATCAGCCCCAGCATTTT. As protein: CASRRGNQPQHF.

This chain links TRBV7-9 with TRBJ2-7; D gene ambiguous. CDR1 is SEHNR and CDR2 is FQNEAQ in the germline V gene (reference sequence). The CDR3 is 13 amino acids. The V end was cut by 8 bases, the J end by 6 bases, with 17 bases between. Here the CDR3 reads CASQGPGPAEQYF. CDR3 DNA sequence: TGTGCCAGCCAAGGGCCAGGCCCGGCCGAGCAGTACTTC.

The CDR3 nucleotides read TGTGCCAGCAGTGAAAGGGATACGCAGTATTTT. Residues: CASSERDTQYF. The chain uses TRBV6-1 and TRBJ2-3; the D is unclear. V was clipped by 2 bases and J by 6 bases, with 3 bases between them. Germline CDR1 and CDR2: MNHNS and SASEGT. CDR3 length: 11 residues.

The chain recombines TRBV30 with TRBJ2-4; tentatively, D is TRBD2 (6 bases). Germline V lookup: CDR1 GTSNPN, CDR2 SVGIG (reference sequence). The CDR3 length is 16 residues. The ends were cut back, 0 bases at V and 7 bases at J, with 19 bases in the middle. CDR3: CAWSVVGFKGGNIQYF. As DNA, the CDR3 is TGTGCCTGGAGTGTAGTGGGGTTTAAGGGAGGTAACATTCAGTACTTC.

This chain links TRBV7-8 with TRBJ2-2; D is undetermined. The CDR3 contains 14 residues. Germline V CDR1 and CDR2: SGHVS, FQNEAQ. Trimming removed 5 bases at V and 0 bases at J, with 7 bases between. In DNA form, the CDR3 reads TGTGCCAGCAGCCCGACTTCGAACACCGGGGAGCTGTTTTTT. Translated, it gives CASSPTSNTGELFF.

The chain couples TRBV7-2 to TRBJ2-7; D gene uncertain. V was pared by 1 base and J by 3 bases, with 4 bases between. The germline CDR1 and CDR2 sequences are SGHTA and FQGNSA. The CDR3 covers 12 residues. The CDR3 nucleotides read TGTGCCAGCAGCTTAGTTAACTACGAGCAGTACTTC. Amino acids: CASSLVNYEQYF.

The V gene is TRBV29-1, the J gene TRBJ2-7, with TRBD1 matching 9 bases. CDR1 SQVTM and CDR2 ANQGSEA come from the germline V gene. With V trimmed by 6 bases and J by 0 bases, 6 bases remained unmatched. This CDR3 contains 14 residues. In DNA, the CDR3 is TGCAGCGTAGTCCGGGACAGGGTCTCCTACGAGCAGTACTTC. This gives the protein CSVVRDRVSYEQYF.

This sequence joins TRBV5-8 and TRBJ1-2; 8 positions agree with TRBD1. CDR3 length: 14 amino acids. V shed 1 base, J shed 7 bases, and the junction held 6 bases outside the gene matches. Germline V gene data show CDR1 as SGHTS and CDR2 as YDEGEE. CDR3 residues: CASSLRQGAGGYTF. CDR3 sequence (DNA): TGTGCCAGCAGCTTGAGGCAGGGGGCGGGTGGCTACACCTTC.

This clone has just one count. The genes are TRBV14 and TRBJ2-3, with D unclear. V dropped 5 bases and J dropped 2 bases, with 17 bases sitting between them. The CDR3 is made up of 16 amino acids. Germline-derived CDR1 and CDR2 are SGHDN and FVKESK. CDR3 residues: CASSYLTSGTTDTQYF. In DNA form, the CDR3 reads TGTGCCAGCAGCTATCTGACCTCGGGCACCACAGATACGCAGTATTTT.

The rearrangement uses TRBV18 and TRBJ1-1; D possibly corresponds to TRBD1 (6 bases). The CDR3 extends over 14 amino acids. The V gene lost 2 bases and the J gene lost 3 bases, with 10 bases spanning the gap. Germline V gene lookup returns CDR1 KGHSH and CDR2 LQKENI. CDR3 nucleotide sequence: TGTGCCAGCTCACCAAGGACAGCTGACACTGAAGCTTTCTTT. The encoded protein is CASSPRTADTEAFF.

This clone was seen once. The chain recombines TRBV11-3 with TRBJ2-7; no clear D gene. V lost 5 bases to trimming and J lost 3 bases, with 11 bases between them. The CDR3 sequence is 13 residues long. Germline V lookup: CDR1 SGHNT, CDR2 YENEEA. The CDR3 bases are TGTGCCAGCAGCCTCCCGTCGTACTACGAGCAGTACTTC. Encoded protein: CASSLPSYYEQYF. The full variable domain, its missing parts supplied by reference TRBV11-3 and TRBJ2-7, is EAGVVQSPRYKIIEKKQPVAFWCNPISGHNTLYWYLQNLGQGPELLIRYENEEAVDDSQLPKDRFSAERLKGVDSTLKIQPAELGDSAVYLCASSLPSYYEQYFGPGTRLTVT.

Concerning this clone: One end of the junction does not line up with germline, which may come from a read error. The rearrangement joins TRBV4-1 to TRBJ2-1, with D possibly being TRBD2 (7 bases). The CDR3 has 13 residues. The germline V gene has CDR1 MGHRA and CDR2 YSYEKL. This CDR3 is CASSQDERGAPVF. Written as DNA, the CDR3 is TGCGCCAGCAGCCAAGATGAACGGGGGGCTCCAGTCTTC.

This clone showed up just once. This chain connects TRBV5-4 to TRBJ2-6; perhaps TRBD2 as D (5 bases). Trimming stripped 4 bases from V and 2 bases from J, with 10 bases between. This CDR3 contains 15 residues. Germline-derived CDR1 and CDR2 are SGHNT and YYREEE (reference sequence). CDR3 residues: CASSVRTAGANVLTF. The CDR3 region has the DNA TGTGCCAGCAGCGTACGGACTGCTGGGGCCAACGTCCTGACTTTC.